The next 24 T cell receptor beta chains were all read from a single sample in a study of blood T cell repertoires in COVID-19. This table comes from immunoSEQ multiplex PCR, and its TCRdb copy is limited to in-frame clones, with some not included. Of 250,000 to 300,000 clones listed, about nine tenths are singletons. The specimen was PBMCs or T cells enriched from blood (not recorded which). These TCRs come from a man aged 18 to 29 who had recovered from COVID-19.

CDR3 nucleotides: TGTGCCAGTAGTGTTCGAGGACCGGGACAGGGGGCTCTAACCCGAGGTTTAGGACTGTTTTTT. The encoded protein is CASSVRGPGQGALTRGLGLFF. V usage is TRBV19 and J usage is TRBJ1-4; 12 positions agree with TRBD1. This CDR3 is built from 21 residues. Trimming cost V 5 bases and J 13 bases; bases outside gene matches: 29. Germline V gene lookup returns CDR1 LNHDA and CDR2 SQIVND (reference sequence).

The CDR3, as DNA: TGTGCCATCAGTGATCGGTCGAGCTCCTATAATTCACCCCTCCACTTT. This translates into CAISDRSSSYNSPLHF. This chain connects TRBV10-3 to TRBJ1-6, with D unresolved. Trimming cost V 3 bases and J 0 bases, with 9 bases left between them. Germline CDR1 and CDR2: ENHRY and SYGVKD. This CDR3 is built from 16 residues.

The rearrangement uses TRBV6-5 and TRBJ1-3, with a tentative D call TRBD1 (6 bases). The CDR3 consists of 15 residues. The V gene lost 2 bases and the J gene lost 4 bases, with 12 bases spanning the gap. Per the germline V gene, CDR1 is MNHEY and CDR2 is SVGAGI. For the CDR3, the DNA is TGTGCCAGCAGTTACCGGCCCGGGACAGGAAACACCATATATTTT. It specifies CASSYRPGTGNTIYF.

The gene calls are TRBV6-4 and TRBJ2-5, with 13 positions matching TRBD2. V trimming: 0 bases; J trimming: 3 bases; junction bases outside the gene matches: 4. The CDR3 contains 17 residues. Germline V lookup: CDR1 MRHNA, CDR2 SNTAGT. CDR3 nucleotides: TGTGCCAGCAGTGACTCTAAGGGACTAGCGGGGAAAGAGACCCAGTACTTC. It codes for CASSDSKGLAGKETQYF.

The CDR3 is CATSRDTGGNEQYF. The CDR3 bases are TGTGCCACCAGCAGAGATACAGGGGGAAACGAGCAGTACTTC. J is TRBJ2-7 and V is TRBV15; 8 nucleotides align to TRBD1. Germline loops: CDR1 LNHNV, CDR2 YYDKDF (reference sequence). V shed 0 bases, J shed 5 bases, and the junction held 3 bases outside the gene matches. This CDR3 contains 14 residues.

The V call is TRBV2, the J call TRBJ2-7; D is ambiguous. Germline CDR1 reads SNHLY; CDR2 reads FYNNEI. V gave up 4 bases and J gave up 0 bases, with 4 bases separating them. This CDR3 has 12 amino acids. The CDR3 region is CASSGLSYEQYF. As DNA, the CDR3 is TGTGCCAGCAGTGGGCTCTCCTACGAGCAGTACTTC. The full variable domain, with the rest looked up from reference TRBV2 and TRBJ2-7, is EPEVTQTPSHQVTQMGQEVILRCVPISNHLYFYWYRQILGQKVEFLVSFYNNEISEKSEIFDDQFSVERPDGSNFTLKIRSTKLEDSAMYFCASSGLSYEQYFGPGTRLTVT.

The genes are TRBV4-2 and TRBJ2-5, with D possibly matching TRBD2 (5 bases). V was shortened by 0 bases and J by 6 bases, with 11 bases between the two germline ends. Per germline, CDR1 LGHNA and CDR2 YNFKEQ. There are 14 residues in the CDR3. The CDR3 DNA reads TGTGCCAGCAGCCAAGAGGGGAGCAGAAAGACCCAGTACTTC. This encodes CASSQEGSRKTQYF.

This chain links TRBV6-5 with TRBJ1-2; 8 positions agree with TRBD1. V was clipped by 7 bases and J by 4 bases; unmatched bases: 11. The CDR3 is 15 amino acids. Germline-derived CDR1 and CDR2 are MNHEY and SVGAGI. The DNA for the CDR3 is TGTGCCAGCACCGACGGGGACAGGCGAAGCTATGGCTACACCTTC. It is translated as CASTDGDRRSYGYTF.

The V call is TRBV2, the J call TRBJ2-2; 11 bases map to TRBD2. Germline-derived CDR1 and CDR2 are SNHLY and FYNNEI. V was pared by 6 bases and J by 3 bases, with 12 bases of the junction left unmatched. The length of the CDR3 is 18 residues. As DNA, the CDR3 is TGTGCCAGCAGCACAACTAACCAACTAGCGGGGGACACCGGGGAGCTGTTTTTT. The encoded protein is CASSTTNQLAGDTGELFF.

The chain has TRBV28 and TRBJ1-3, with no clear D. The ends were cut back, 2 bases at V and 2 bases at J, with 10 bases in the middle. This CDR3 comprises 15 residues. Germline-derived CDR1 and CDR2 are MDHEN and SYDVKM. The CDR3 DNA follows: TGTGCCAGCAGTTTAGACCCGACTACTGGAAACACCATATATTTT. Translating it yields CASSLDPTTGNTIYF.

The sample holds one count of this clone. The chain is built from TRBV9 and TRBJ2-3; weak D call: TRBD1 (5 bases). Per the germline V gene, CDR1 is SGDLS and CDR2 is YYNGEE. Trimming took off 4 bases at V and 2 bases at J, with 11 bases between the two ends. The CDR3 sequence is 14 residues long. The CDR3 loop reads CASSPRQSTDTQYF. The CDR3 nucleotides are TGTGCCAGCAGCCCTCGACAGTCCACAGATACGCAGTATTTT.

The chain is built from TRBV28 and TRBJ2-7, with 9 bases fitting TRBD2. The CDR3 has 13 residues. The V segment lost 6 bases and the J segment 3 bases; nucleotides outside the gene matches: 3. Germline lookup yields CDR1 MDHEN and CDR2 SYDVKM. The CDR3 protein is CASRASGIYEQYF. CDR3 nucleotide sequence: TGTGCCAGCAGAGCTAGCGGGATCTACGAGCAGTACTTC.

The rearrangement joins TRBV21-1 to TRBJ2-3; TRBD2 is the table's D call and was not checked against the DNA. TRBV21-1 is shown as a pseudogene. The CDR3 runs to 17 residues. For the CDR3, the DNA is TGTGCCAGCACCACTGAAACTAGCGGGGGGGTGGTAGATACGCAGTATTTT. Its translation: CASTTETSGGVVDTQYF.

The chain links TRBV19 to TRBJ1-5, with a tentative D call TRBD1 (5 bases). The CDR3 covers 17 residues. Deletions cut 5 bases from V and 0 bases from J, with 17 bases between. Looked up from germline, CDR1 is LNHDA and CDR2 is SQIVND (reference sequence). Written as DNA, the CDR3 is TGTGCCAGTAGTCAATATCCCTGGGGGGATAGCAATCAGCCCCAGCATTTT. Translated, it gives CASSQYPWGDSNQPQHF.

The CDR3 bases are TGCGCCAGCAGTCGCTTAAACAGGGGCGCAGATACGCAGTATTTT. It encodes CASSRLNRGADTQYF. The chain employs TRBV4-1 and TRBJ2-3; the match to TRBD1 covers 7 bases. The germline V gene has CDR1 MGHRA and CDR2 YSYEKL. The CDR3 runs to 15 residues. V shed 6 bases, J shed 4 bases, and the junction held 10 bases outside the gene matches.

The chain has TRBV19 and TRBJ1-1; 11 nucleotides align to TRBD1. V trimming: 10 bases; J trimming: 2 bases; junction bases outside the gene matches: 9. The germline gives CDR1 LNHDA, CDR2 SQIVND (reference sequence). CDR3 length equals 15 residues. CDR3 in amino acids: CATRPGTGGNTEAFF. CDR3 nucleotide sequence: TGTGCCACCAGACCCGGGACAGGGGGAAACACTGAAGCTTTCTTT.

The rearrangement links TRBV7-8 to TRBJ1-1; no definite D call. The germline gives CDR1 SGHVS, CDR2 FQNEAQ. This CDR3 comprises 15 residues. V lost 7 bases and J lost 0, with 15 bases in between. The CDR3 loop reads CASIKHRGMNTEAFF. CDR3 coding DNA: TGTGCCAGCATCAAACACCGAGGCATGAACACTGAAGCTTTCTTT.

The genes are TRBV3-1 (or the pseudogene TRBV3-2) and TRBJ2-1, with D possibly TRBD1 on 5 matching bases. This CDR3 is 15 amino acids long. V was cut by 7 bases and J by 6 bases, with 19 bases left in between. Germline values: CDR1 LGHDT, CDR2 YNNKEL (reference sequence). CDR3 loop: CASTQSRVFGNEQFF. Written as DNA, the CDR3 is TGTGCCAGCACCCAGTCCAGGGTTTTTGGCAATGAGCAGTTCTTC.

This sequence joins TRBV5-5 and TRBJ1-5; no firm D call. Looked up from germline, CDR1 is SGHKS and CDR2 is YYEKEE (reference sequence). The V and J ends lost 5 bases and 4 bases respectively, with 10 bases between them. The CDR3 spans 13 residues. Written as DNA, the CDR3 is TGTGCCAGCAGTTTGTTGAGTAATCAGCCCCAGCATTTT. This translates into CASSLLSNQPQHF.

This chain links TRBV28 with TRBJ1-2; 10 nucleotides align to TRBD1. Trimming at V came to 11 bases and at J to 1 base, leaving 4 bases not matched to a gene. The CDR3 is 13 residues long. Germline V gene data show CDR1 as MDHEN and CDR2 as SYDVKM. The CDR3 sequence: CAVGQGDNYGYTF. The CDR3 coding sequence is TGTGCCGTCGGACAGGGGGATAACTATGGCTACACCTTC.

This chain uses TRBV4-1 with TRBJ2-3, with 12 bases identical to TRBD2. The junction had 14 bases not matched to a gene; V was cut back by 4 bases and J by 6 bases. CDR3 size: 18 residues. Germline V gives CDR1 MGHRA, CDR2 YSYEKL. This CDR3 reads CASSPARGLAGGWDTQYF. Here the CDR3 DNA reads TGCGCCAGCAGCCCCGCCCGCGGGCTAGCGGGGGGGTGGGATACGCAGTATTTT.

The chain employs TRBV30 and TRBJ1-6; a possible D gene is TRBD1 (6 bases). Trimming left V 0 bases short and J 2 bases short, with 8 bases between. CDR1 GTSNPN and CDR2 SVGIG come from the germline V gene (reference sequence). The CDR3 has 15 amino acids. In nucleotides, the CDR3 is TGTGCCTGGAGTGTTAAGGGGGCCTATAATTCACCCCTCCACTTT. This encodes CAWSVKGAYNSPLHF.

The J gene is TRBJ2-3, the V gene TRBV7-2; 10 bases map to TRBD1. Germline CDR1 reads SGHTA; CDR2 reads FQGNSA. The CDR3 totals 13 residues. The trim removed 5 bases at V and 5 bases at J, leaving 1 base unmatched. The CDR3 is CASSRDRGDTQYF. In nucleotides, the CDR3 is TGTGCCAGCAGCAGGGACAGGGGAGATACGCAGTATTTT.

This chain joins TRBV21-1 and TRBJ2-5; the listed D gene, TRBD2, was not tested against the DNA. TRBV21-1 is a known pseudogene. The CDR3 contains 12 residues. The CDR3 protein is CAGRGEGETQYF. DNA of the CDR3: TGTGCCGGACGGGGGGAGGGAGAGACCCAGTACTTC.